Listed here is a single T cell receptor beta chain. No antigen is known for it. This specimen comes from a study of radiotherapy plus CTLA-4 blockade in lung cancer. Turning to the study itself: Among all patients, roughly 17% showed objective responses, while more than 25% had disease control. Study-level findings and limits: Blood saw expansion of tumor-derived TCR clones after radiotherapy plus ipilimumab.

TCRdb keeps only in-frame clones here, not all; method: immunoSEQ multiplex PCR. Of tens of thousands of clones in the sample, about 70% were seen once. CDR3 length equals 13 residues. Unmatched junction bases numbered 3, after V lost 5 bases and J lost 5 bases. Germline V gene lookup returns CDR1 KGHSH and CDR2 LQKENI. This clonotype was sampled from a human donor with non-small cell lung cancer who had stable disease on radiotherapy plus ipilimumab. The material sequenced was peripheral blood, taken from a patient treated with radiotherapy plus ipilimumab. The rearrangement joins TRBV18 to TRBJ1-2, with 9 positions matching TRBD1. CDR3 in DNA: TGTGCCAGCTCAGCCGGGACAGGGTATGGCTACACCTTC. Translating gives CASSAGTGYGYTF.